The TCR beta chain under discussion was sequenced for a study of Tregs in tolerant kidney transplant recipients. Produced via immunoSEQ multiplex PCR; TCRdb's table is partial and in-frame only. This sample carries some 62,000 clones, more than 95% of them seen once, and the ten largest clones take around 0.34%. V shed 8 bases and J shed 5 bases, with 13 bases lying between them. This CDR3 region has 13 residues. Germline V CDR1 and CDR2: LNHDA, SQIVND (reference sequence). Thawed PBMCs were FACS-sorted into unstimulated CD4+CD25+CD127- regulatory T cells, CD4+CD25- non-regulatory cells, CD4 and CD8 cells.

The source was Tregs from blood, collected before the transplant. The rearrangement links TRBV19 to TRBJ1-5; D is unresolved. The source of this sequence is a human donor who received a combined kidney and bone marrow transplant. DNA for the CDR3: TGTGCCAGTCGATGGAGGAGGGATCAGCCCCAGCATTTT. Protein: CASRWRRDQPQHF.